These 3 T cell receptor beta chains were sequenced from one sample in a study of T cell responses to AZD1222 COVID-19 vaccine (dated by TCRdb to about 2021). Per the publication, the time point label means: about 28 days (+/-7) after the second vaccine dose. In light of the paper, this sample's treatment or condition label describes: meningococcal conjugate vaccine given as trial control. Library construction relied on the immunoSEQ multiplex PCR assay. TCRdb mirrors the immuneACCESS table, restricted to in-frame sequences. Some clones are absent from its copies; in checked studies, under half trace to an unresolved V gene, and the reason for the others is unknown. The sample table records 150,000 to 200,000 clones; about nine tenths of these occur just once. The ten largest account for approximately 4.2% of the sample. The sequencing here drew on peripheral blood, taken 28 days after the second dose of the MenACWY control vaccine. Receptors were obtained from an adult who received the MenACWY meningococcal vaccine as a control.

This sequence joins TRBV24-1 and TRBJ2-7; 8 bases line up with TRBD1. Germline V lookup: CDR1 KGHDR, CDR2 SFDVKD. The CDR3 spans 14 residues. The ends lost 7 bases at V and 7 bases at J; junction bases unmatched: 11. The CDR3: CATSAAGQVVEQYF. The CDR3, as DNA: TGTGCCACCAGCGCGGCGGGACAGGTGGTTGAGCAGTACTTC.

In its sample, this clone was seen once. The chain joins TRBV5-4 to TRBJ1-1, with D perhaps matching TRBD1 (5 bases). Per the germline V gene, CDR1 is SGHNT and CDR2 is YYREEE (reference sequence). The CDR3 totals 13 residues. The ends were cut back, 4 bases at V and 5 bases at J, with 12 bases in the middle. The CDR3: CASSLRVGTEAFF. The DNA of the CDR3 is TGTGCCAGCAGCCTCAGGGTTGGTACTGAAGCTTTCTTT.

The genes are TRBV18 and TRBJ2-3; D is possibly TRBD1 (6 bases). In germline, CDR1 is KGHSH, CDR2 LQKENI. This CDR3 is 17 amino acids long. V gave up 5 bases and J gave up 0 bases, with 18 bases separating them. This chain's CDR3 is CASSAQQGLTSTDTQYF. The CDR3 region has the DNA TGTGCCAGCTCAGCGCAGCAGGGGTTGACTAGCACAGATACGCAGTATTTT.